This T cell receptor (beta chain) was sequenced for a study of chemoradiotherapy in HPV16-positive cancers. Study overall: Candidate HPV-specific clones and shared TCR motifs came from a couple of HPV16-positive patients. Study results and caveats: HPV-specific T cells were functionally defined from only a couple of HPV16-positive patients.

CDR3 length equals 15 residues. The V and J ends lost 4 bases and 7 bases, in that order; junction bases with no gene match: 9. Germline CDR1 reads SGHAT; CDR2 reads FQNNGV. As to this clone: Its antigen remains unknown.

Sequenced by immunoSEQ multiplex PCR; TCRdb stores in-frame clones only, minus some. The sample includes 8,500 to 9,000 clones, less than 85% of them seen just once. Samples were taken several times over chemoradiotherapy. The sample here was taken from a patient who underwent chemoradiotherapy. The TCR was taken from a human donor with HPV-associated anogenital cancer. The gene calls are TRBV11-2 and TRBJ2-1; the match to TRBD1 covers 8 bases. The CDR3 region has the DNA TGTGCCAGCAGCTCTACAGGGGGAATTCAGAATGAGCAGTTCTTC. Translation: CASSSTGGIQNEQFF.